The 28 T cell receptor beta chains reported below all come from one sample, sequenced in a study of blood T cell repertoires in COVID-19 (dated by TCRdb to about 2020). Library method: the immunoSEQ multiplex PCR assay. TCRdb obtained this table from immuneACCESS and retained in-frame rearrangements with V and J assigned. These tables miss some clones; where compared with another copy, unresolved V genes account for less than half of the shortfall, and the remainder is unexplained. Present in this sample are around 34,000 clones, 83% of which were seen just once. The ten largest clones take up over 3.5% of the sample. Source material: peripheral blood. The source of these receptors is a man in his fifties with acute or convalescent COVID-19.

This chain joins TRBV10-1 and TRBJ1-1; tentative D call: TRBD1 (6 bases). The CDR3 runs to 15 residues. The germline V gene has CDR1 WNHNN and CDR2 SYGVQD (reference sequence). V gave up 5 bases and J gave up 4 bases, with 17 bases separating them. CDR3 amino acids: CASSLEQGVATEAFF. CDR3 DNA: TGCGCCAGCAGTCTGGAACAGGGAGTCGCCACTGAAGCTTTCTTT.

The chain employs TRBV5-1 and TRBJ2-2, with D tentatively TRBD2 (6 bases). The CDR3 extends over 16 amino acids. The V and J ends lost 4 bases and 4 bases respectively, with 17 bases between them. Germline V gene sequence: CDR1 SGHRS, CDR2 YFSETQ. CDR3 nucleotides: TGCGCCAGCAGCCCTTTGATGGGGGGAGGCACCGGGGAGCTGTTTTTT. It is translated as CASSPLMGGGTGELFF.

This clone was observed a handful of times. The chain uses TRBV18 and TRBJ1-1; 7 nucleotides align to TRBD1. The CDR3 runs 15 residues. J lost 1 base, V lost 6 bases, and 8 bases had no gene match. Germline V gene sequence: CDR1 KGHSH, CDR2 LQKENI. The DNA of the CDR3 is TGTGCCAGCTCGCCCATGGGGACAGCGAACACTGAAGCTTTCTTT. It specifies CASSPMGTANTEAFF.

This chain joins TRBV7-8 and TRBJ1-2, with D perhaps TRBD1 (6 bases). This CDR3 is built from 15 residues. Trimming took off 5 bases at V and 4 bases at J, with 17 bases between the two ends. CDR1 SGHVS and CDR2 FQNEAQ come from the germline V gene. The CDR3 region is CASSPEQGQVYGYTF. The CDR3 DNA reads TGTGCCAGCAGCCCCGAGCAGGGGCAAGTCTATGGCTACACCTTC.

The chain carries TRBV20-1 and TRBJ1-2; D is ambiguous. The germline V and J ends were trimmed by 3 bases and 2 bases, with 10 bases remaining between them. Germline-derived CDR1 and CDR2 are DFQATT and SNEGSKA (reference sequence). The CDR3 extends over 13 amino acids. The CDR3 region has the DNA TGCAGTGCTAGTCCCACAGCCAACTATGGCTACACCTTC. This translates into CSASPTANYGYTF.

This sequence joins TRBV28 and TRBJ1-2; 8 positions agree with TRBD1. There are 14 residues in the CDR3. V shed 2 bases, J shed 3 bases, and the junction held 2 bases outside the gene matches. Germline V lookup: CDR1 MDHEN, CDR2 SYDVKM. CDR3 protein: CASSLGQGYYGYTF. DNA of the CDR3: TGTGCCAGCAGTTTAGGACAGGGTTACTATGGCTACACCTTC.

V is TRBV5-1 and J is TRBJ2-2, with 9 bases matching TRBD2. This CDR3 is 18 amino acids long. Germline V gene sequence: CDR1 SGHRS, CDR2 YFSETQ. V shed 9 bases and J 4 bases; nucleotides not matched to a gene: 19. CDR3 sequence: CATRKSVLSGSRTGELFF. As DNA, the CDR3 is TGCGCCACCCGAAAATCCGTCCTTAGCGGGAGCCGCACCGGGGAGCTGTTTTTT.

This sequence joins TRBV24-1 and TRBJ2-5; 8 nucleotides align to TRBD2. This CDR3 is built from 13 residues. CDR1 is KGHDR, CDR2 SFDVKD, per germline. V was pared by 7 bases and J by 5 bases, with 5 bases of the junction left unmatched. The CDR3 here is CATRSGSRETQYF. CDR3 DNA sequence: TGTGCCACCAGAAGCGGGAGTAGGGAGACCCAGTACTTC.

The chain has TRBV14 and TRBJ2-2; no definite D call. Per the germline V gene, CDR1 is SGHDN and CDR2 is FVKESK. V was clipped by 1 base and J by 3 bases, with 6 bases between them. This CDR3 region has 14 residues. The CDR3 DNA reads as TGTGCCAGCAGCCAAGTTCGGGACACCGGGGAGCTGTTTTTT. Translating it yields CASSQVRDTGELFF.

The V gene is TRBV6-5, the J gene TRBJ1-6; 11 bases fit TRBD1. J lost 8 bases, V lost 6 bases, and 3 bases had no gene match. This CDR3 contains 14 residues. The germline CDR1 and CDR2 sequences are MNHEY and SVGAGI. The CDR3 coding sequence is TGTGCCAGCAGGGGACAGGGGGTTTATTCACCCCTCCACTTT. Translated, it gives CASRGQGVYSPLHF.

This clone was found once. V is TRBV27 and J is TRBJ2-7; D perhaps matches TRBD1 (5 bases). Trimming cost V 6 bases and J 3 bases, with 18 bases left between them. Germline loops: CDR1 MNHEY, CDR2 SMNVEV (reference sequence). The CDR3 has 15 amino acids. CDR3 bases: TGTGCCAGCAGCCCCGAAGGGGCCGGGCTCTACGAGCAGTACTTC. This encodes CASSPEGAGLYEQYF.

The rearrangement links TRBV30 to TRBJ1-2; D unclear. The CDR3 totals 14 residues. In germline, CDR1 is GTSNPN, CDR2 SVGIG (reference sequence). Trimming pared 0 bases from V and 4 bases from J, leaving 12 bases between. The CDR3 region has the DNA TGTGCCTGGAGTGTAGGGCTAGCGGGCTATGGCTACACCTTC. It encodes CAWSVGLAGYGYTF.

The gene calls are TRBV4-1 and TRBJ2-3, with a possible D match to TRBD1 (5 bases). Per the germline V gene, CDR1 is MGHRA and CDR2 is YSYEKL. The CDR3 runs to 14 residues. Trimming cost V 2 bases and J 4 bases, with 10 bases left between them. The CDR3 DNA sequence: TGCGCCAGCAGCCAACGAGCAGGGCCAGATACGCAGTATTTT. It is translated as CASSQRAGPDTQYF.

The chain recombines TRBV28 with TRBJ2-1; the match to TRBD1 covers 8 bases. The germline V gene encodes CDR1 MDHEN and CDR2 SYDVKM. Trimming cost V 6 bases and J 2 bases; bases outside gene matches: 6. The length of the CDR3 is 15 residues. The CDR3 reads CASSRQGNAYNEQFF. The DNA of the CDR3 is TGTGCCAGCAGCCGACAGGGGAATGCCTACAATGAGCAGTTCTTC.

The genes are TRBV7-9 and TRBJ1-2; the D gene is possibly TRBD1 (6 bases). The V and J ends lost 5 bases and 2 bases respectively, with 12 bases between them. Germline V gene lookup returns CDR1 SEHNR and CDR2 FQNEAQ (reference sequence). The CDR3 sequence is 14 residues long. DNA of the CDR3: TGTGCCAGCAGCCCAAGCGGGGGCAACTATGGCTACACCTTC. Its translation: CASSPSGGNYGYTF.

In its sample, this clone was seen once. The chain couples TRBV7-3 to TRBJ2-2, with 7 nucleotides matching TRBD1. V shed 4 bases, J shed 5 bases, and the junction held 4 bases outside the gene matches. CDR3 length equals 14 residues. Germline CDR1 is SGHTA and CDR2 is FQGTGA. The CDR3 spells CASSYRGGTGELFF. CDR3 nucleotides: TGTGCCAGCAGCTACAGGGGTGGGACCGGGGAGCTGTTTTTT.

Here the CDR3 DNA reads TGTGCCAGCAGCCCCATCCCCGGGAACACTGAAGCTTTCTTT. It specifies CASSPIPGNTEAFF. The gene calls are TRBV6-8 and TRBJ1-1; D remains unclear. In germline, CDR1 is MNHGY, CDR2 SAAAGT. Trimming took 6 bases from V and 1 from J, leaving 12 bases between them. This CDR3 region has 14 residues.

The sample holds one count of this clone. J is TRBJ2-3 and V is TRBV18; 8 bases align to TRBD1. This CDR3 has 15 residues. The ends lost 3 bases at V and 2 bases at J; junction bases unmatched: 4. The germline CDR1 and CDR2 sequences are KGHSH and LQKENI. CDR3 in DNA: TGTGCCAGCTCACCGGGGACAGGAGACACAGATACGCAGTATTTT. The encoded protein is CASSPGTGDTDTQYF.

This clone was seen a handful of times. The CDR3 spells CASSLGGVPREQYF. In DNA form, the CDR3 reads TGTGCCAGCAGCTTAGGGGGAGTTCCCCGCGAGCAGTACTTC. The genes are TRBV11-2 and TRBJ2-7; perhaps TRBD2 as D (5 bases). With 1 base removed from V and 6 bases from J, the gap between germline ends came to 13 bases. The CDR3 loop spans 14 amino acids. In germline, CDR1 is SGHAT, CDR2 FQNNGV. Drawing the rest from reference TRBV11-2 and TRBJ2-7, the complete variable domain is EAGVAQSPRYKIIEKRQSVAFWCNPISGHATLYWYQQILGQGPKLLIQFQNNGVVDDSQLPKDRFSAERLKGVDSTLKIQPAKLEDSAVYLCASSLGGVPREQYFGPGTRLTVT.

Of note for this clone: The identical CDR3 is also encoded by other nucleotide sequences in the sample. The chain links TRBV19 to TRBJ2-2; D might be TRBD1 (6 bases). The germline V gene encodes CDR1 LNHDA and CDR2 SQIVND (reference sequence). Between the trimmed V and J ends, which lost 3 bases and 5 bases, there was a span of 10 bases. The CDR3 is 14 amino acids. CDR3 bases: TGTGCCAGTAGTATCCTGAGGGGGACCGGGGAGCTGTTTTTT. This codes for CASSILRGTGELFF.

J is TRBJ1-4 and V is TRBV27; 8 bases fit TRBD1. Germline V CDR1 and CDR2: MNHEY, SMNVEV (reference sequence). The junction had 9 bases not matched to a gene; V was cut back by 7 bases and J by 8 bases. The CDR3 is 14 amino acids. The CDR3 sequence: CASKLQGEREKLFF. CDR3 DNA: TGTGCCAGCAAGCTACAGGGGGAAAGGGAAAAACTGTTTTTT. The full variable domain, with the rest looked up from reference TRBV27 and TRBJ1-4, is EAQVTQNPRYLITVTGKKLTVTCSQNMNHEYMSWYRQDPGLGLRQIYYSMNVEVTDKGDVPEGYKVSRKEKRNFPLILESPSPNQTSLYFCASKLQGEREKLFFGSGTQLSVL.

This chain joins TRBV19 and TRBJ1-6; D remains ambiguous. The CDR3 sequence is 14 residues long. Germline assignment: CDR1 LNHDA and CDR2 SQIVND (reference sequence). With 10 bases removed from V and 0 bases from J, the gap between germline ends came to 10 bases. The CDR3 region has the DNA TGTGCCACCGCCCTTAGCTCCTATAATTCACCCCTCCACTTT. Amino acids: CATALSSYNSPLHF.

In nucleotides, the CDR3 is TGTGCCAGCAGCTCAGGGGGAGCAGATACGCAGTATTTT. Its translation is CASSSGGADTQYF. The V gene is TRBV11-3, the J gene TRBJ2-3; 7 nucleotides line up with TRBD1. CDR3 size: 13 residues. Germline V CDR1 and CDR2: SGHNT, YENEEA. Germline trimming cut 4 bases from V and 4 bases from J; bases unmatched to any gene: 2.

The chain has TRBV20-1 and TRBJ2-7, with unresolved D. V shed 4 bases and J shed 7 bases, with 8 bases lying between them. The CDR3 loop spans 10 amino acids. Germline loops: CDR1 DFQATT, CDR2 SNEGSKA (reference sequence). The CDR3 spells CSATYGEQYF. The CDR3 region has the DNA TGCAGTGCTACCTACGGGGAGCAGTACTTC.

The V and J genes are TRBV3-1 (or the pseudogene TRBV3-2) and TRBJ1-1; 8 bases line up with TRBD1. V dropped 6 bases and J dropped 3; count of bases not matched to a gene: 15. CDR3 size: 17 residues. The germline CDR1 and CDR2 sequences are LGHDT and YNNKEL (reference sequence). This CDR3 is CASSTSLPTGEDTEAFF. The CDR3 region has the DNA TGTGCCAGCAGTACCTCTCTACCGACAGGGGAGGACACTGAAGCTTTCTTT.

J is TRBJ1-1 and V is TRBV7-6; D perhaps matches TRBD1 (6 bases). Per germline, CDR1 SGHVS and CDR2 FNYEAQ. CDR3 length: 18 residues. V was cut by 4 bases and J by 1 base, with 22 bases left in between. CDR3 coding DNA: TGTGCCAGCAGCTCCTACAGGGACGCGCGGAGTAGGAACACTGAAGCTTTCTTT. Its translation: CASSSYRDARSRNTEAFF.

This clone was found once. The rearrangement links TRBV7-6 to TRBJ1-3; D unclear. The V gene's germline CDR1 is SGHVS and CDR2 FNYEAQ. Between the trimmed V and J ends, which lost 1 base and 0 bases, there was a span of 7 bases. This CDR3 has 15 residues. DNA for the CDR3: TGTGCCAGCAGCTTAGACAGACGCTCTGGAAACACCATATATTTT. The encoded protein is CASSLDRRSGNTIYF.

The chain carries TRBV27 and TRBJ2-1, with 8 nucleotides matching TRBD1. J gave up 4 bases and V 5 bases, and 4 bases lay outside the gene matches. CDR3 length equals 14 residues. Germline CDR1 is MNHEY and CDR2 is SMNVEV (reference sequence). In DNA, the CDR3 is TGTGCCAGCAGTAGGGACAGGTTATACAATGAGCAGTTCTTC. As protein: CASSRDRLYNEQFF.